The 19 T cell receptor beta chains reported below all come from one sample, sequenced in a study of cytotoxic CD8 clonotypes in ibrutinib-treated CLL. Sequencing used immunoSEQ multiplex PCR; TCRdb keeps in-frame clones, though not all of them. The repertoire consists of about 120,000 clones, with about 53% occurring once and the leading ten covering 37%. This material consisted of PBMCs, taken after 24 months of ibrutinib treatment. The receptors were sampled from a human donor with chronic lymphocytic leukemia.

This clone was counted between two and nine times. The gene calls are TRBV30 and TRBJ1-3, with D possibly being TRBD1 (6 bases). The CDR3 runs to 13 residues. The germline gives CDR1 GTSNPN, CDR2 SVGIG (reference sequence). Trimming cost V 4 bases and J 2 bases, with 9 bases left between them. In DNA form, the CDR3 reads TGTGCCTGGATTCGGACAGCTGGAAACACCATATATTTT. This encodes CAWIRTAGNTIYF.

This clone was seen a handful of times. CDR3 sequence reads: CASSVFRGGGQFF. In nucleotides, the CDR3 is TGTGCCAGCAGCGTGTTTCGGGGGGGCGGGCAGTTCTTC. The chain carries TRBV4-2 and TRBJ2-1; TRBD2 matches 8 bases. The junction had 9 bases not matched to a gene; V was cut back by 5 bases and J by 12 bases. The CDR3 is 13 amino acids. Germline V gives CDR1 LGHNA, CDR2 YNFKEQ.

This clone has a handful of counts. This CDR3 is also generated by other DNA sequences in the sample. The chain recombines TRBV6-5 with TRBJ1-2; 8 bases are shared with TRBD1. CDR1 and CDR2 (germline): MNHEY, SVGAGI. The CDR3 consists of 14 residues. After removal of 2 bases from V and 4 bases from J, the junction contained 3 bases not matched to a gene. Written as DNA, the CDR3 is TGTGCCAGCAGTTACCGAGGACAGGGCTATGGCTACACCTTC. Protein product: CASSYRGQGYGYTF.

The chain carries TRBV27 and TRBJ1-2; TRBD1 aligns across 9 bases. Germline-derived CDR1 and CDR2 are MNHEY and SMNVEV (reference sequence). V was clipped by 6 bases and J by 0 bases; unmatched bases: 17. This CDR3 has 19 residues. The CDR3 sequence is CASSFPGTGRKDANYGYTF. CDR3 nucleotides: TGTGCCAGCAGCTTTCCCGGGACAGGGAGAAAGGATGCTAACTATGGCTACACCTTC.

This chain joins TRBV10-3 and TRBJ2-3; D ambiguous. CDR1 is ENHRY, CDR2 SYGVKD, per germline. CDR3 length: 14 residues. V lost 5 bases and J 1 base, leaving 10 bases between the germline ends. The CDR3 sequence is CAISMVFGTDTQYF. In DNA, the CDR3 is TGTGCCATCAGTATGGTTTTTGGCACAGATACGCAGTATTTT.

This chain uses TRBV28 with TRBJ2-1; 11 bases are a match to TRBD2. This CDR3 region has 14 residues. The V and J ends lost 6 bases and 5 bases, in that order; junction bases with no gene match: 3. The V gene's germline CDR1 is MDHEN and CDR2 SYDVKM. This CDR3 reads CASRGLAANNEQFF. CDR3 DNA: TGTGCCAGCAGGGGACTAGCGGCTAACAATGAGCAGTTCTTC.

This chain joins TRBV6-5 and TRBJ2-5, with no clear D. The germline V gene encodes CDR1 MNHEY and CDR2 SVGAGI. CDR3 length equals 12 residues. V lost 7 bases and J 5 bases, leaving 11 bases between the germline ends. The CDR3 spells CASTSSRETQYF. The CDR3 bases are TGTGCCAGCACATCCAGTCGGGAGACCCAGTACTTC.

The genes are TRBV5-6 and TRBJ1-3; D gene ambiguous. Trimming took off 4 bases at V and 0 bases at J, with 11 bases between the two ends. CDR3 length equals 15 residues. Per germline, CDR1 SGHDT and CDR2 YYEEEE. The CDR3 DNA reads TGTGCCAGCAGCCGGACCTCGATCTCTGGAAACACCATATATTTT. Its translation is CASSRTSISGNTIYF. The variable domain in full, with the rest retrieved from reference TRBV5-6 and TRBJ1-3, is DAGVTQSPTHLIKTRGQQVTLRCSPKSGHDTVSWYQQALGQGPQFIFQYYEEEERQRGNFPDRFSGHQFPNYSSELNVNALLLGDSALYLCASSRTSISGNTIYFGEGSWLTVV.

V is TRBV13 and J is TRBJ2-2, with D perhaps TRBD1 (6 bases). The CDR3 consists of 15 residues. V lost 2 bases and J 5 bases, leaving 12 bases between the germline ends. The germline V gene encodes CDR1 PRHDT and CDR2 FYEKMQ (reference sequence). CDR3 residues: CASSLSGAATGELFF. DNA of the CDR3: TGTGCCAGCAGCTTATCAGGGGCGGCTACCGGGGAGCTGTTTTTT.

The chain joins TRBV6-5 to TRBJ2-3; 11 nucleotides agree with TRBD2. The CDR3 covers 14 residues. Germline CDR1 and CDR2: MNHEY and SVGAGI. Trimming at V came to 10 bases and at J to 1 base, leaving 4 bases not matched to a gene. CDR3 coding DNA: TGTGCCACCGGGACTAGCGGCGGCACAGATACGCAGTATTTT. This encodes CATGTSGGTDTQYF.

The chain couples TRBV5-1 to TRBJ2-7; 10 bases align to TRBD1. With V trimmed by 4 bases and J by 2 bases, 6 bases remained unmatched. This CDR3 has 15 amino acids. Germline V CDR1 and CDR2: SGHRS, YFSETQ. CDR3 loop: CASSPGQGGTYEQYF. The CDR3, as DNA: TGCGCCAGCAGCCCTGGACAGGGGGGCACCTACGAGCAGTACTTC.

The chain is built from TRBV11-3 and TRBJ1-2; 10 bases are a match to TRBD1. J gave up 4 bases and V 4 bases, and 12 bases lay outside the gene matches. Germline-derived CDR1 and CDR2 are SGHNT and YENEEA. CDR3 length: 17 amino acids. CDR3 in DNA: TGTGCCAGCAGCTCCCTGACAGGGGGCGAGTCTTCCTATGGCTACACCTTC. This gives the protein CASSSLTGGESSYGYTF.

In DNA form, the CDR3 reads TGTGCCAGCAGCTTGGGCGGCTATGGCTACACCTTC. Its translation is CASSLGGYGYTF. The gene calls are TRBV5-6 and TRBJ1-2, with unresolved D. The CDR3 spans 12 residues. V was clipped by 0 bases and J by 4 bases, with 4 bases between them. Germline V gene data show CDR1 as SGHDT and CDR2 as YYEEEE.

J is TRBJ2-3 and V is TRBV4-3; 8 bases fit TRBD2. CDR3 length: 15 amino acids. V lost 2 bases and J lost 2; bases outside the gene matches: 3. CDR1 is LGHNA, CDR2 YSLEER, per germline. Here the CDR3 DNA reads TGCGCCAGCAGCCAATACGGGAGGGCCACAGATACGCAGTATTTT. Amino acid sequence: CASSQYGRATDTQYF.

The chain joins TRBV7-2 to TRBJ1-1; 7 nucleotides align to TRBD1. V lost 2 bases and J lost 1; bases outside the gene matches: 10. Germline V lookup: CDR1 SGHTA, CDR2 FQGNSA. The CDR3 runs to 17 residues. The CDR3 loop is CASSLRPTTGRNTEAFF. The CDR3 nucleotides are TGTGCCAGCAGCTTACGCCCAACGACAGGGAGGAACACTGAAGCTTTCTTT.

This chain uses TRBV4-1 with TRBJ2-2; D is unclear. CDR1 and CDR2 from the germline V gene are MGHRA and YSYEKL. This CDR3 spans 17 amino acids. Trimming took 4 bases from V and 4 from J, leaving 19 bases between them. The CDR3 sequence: CASSPTYGGRFTGELFF. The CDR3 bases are TGCGCCAGCAGCCCCACTTATGGCGGCCGTTTCACCGGGGAGCTGTTTTTT.

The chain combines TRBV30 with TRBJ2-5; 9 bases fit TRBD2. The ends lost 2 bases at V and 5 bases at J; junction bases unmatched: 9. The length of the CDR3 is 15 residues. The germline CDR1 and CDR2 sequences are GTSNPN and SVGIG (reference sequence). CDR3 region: CAWSRAAGGLETQYF. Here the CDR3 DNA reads TGTGCCTGGAGTCGAGCTGCGGGGGGGTTGGAGACCCAGTACTTC.

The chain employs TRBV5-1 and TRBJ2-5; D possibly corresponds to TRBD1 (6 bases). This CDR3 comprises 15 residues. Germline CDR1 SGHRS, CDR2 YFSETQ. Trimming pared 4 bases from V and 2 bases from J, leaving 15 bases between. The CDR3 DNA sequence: TGCGCCAGCAGCGGGGGCCAAGGCCATCAAGAGACCCAGTACTTC. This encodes CASSGGQGHQETQYF.

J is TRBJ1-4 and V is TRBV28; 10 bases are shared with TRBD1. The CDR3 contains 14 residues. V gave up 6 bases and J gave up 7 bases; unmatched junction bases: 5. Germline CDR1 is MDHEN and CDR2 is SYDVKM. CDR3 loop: CASRPGTGAEKLFF. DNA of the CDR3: TGTGCCAGCAGGCCCGGGACAGGGGCTGAAAAACTGTTTTTT.